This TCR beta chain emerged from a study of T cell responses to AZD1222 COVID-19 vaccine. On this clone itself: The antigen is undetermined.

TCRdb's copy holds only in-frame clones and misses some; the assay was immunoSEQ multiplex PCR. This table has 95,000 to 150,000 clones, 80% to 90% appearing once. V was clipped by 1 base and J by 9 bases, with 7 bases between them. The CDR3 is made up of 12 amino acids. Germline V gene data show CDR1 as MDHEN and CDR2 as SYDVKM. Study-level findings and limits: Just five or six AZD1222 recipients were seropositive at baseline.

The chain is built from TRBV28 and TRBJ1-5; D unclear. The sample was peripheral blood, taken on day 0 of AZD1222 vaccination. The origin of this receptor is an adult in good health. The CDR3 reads CASSLLGRPQHF. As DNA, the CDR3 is TGTGCCAGCAGTTTATTAGGGCGGCCCCAGCATTTT.